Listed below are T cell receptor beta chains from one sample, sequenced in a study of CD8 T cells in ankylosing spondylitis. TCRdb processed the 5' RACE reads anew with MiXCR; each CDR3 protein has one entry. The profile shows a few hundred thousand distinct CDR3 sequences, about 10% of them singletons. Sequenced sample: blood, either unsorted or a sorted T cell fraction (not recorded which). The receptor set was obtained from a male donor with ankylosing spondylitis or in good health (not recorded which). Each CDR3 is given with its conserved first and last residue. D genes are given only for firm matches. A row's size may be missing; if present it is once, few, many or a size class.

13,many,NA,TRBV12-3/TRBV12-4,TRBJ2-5,TGTGCCAGCAGTTTTAACGGACAAGAGACCCAGTACTTC,CASSFNGQETQYF
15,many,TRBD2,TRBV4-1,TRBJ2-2,TGCGCCAGCAGCCCCGGGTCTAGCGGGGGCGGGGAGCTGTTTTTT,CASSPGSSGGGELFF
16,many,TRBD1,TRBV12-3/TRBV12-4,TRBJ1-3,TGTGCCAGCAGTTCCGTACAGGGGGTAGGTGGAAACACCATATATTTT,CASSSVQGVGGNTIYF
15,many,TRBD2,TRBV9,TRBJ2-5,TGTGCCAGCAGCGTTGGGGGACTACAGCGGGAGACCCAGTACTTC,CASSVGGLQRETQYF
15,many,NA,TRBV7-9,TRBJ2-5,TGTGCCAGCAGCCCCAGGACGCCAACCCAAGAGACCCAGTACTTC,CASSPRTPTQETQYF
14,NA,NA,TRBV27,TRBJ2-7,TGTGCCAGCAGTTTAAGGGGGGGCCACTACGAGCAGTACTTC,CASSLRGGHYEQYF
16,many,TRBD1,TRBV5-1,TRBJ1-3,TGCGCCAGCAGCCTAGGGGGCAGTCTCTCTGGAAACACCATATATTTT,CASSLGGSLSGNTIYF
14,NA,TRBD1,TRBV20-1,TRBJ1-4,TGCAGTGCTAGAGACGGGACAGGGCCCGAAAAACTGTTTTTT,CSARDGTGPEKLFF
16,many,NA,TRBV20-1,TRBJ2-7,TGCAGTGCTAGGCTCCTGGAGGCGAGCGGGTCCAACGAGCAGTACTTC,CSARLLEASGSNEQYF
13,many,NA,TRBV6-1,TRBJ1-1,TGTGCCAGCAGCCGCTTTCTCGGGACTGAAGCTTTCTTT,CASSRFLGTEAFF
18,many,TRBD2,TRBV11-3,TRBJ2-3,TGTGCCAGCAGCTTAGGGACTAGCGGGGGTTACAACACAGATACGCAGTATTTT,CASSLGTSGGYNTDTQYF
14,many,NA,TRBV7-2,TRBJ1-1,TGTGCCAGCAGCTTAGGGGTCAAACACACTGAAGCTTTCTTT,CASSLGVKHTEAFF
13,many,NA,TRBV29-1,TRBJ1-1,TGCAGCGTTGATTCAGGGGTGAACACTGAAGCTTTCTTT,CSVDSGVNTEAFF
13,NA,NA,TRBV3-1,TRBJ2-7,TGTGCCAGCAGCCAAGTAGAAGTGAATGAGCAGTACTTC,CASSQVEVNEQYF
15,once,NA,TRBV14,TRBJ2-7,TGTGCCAGCAGCCAAGAATTTGGACAGAACTACGAGCAGTACTTC,CASSQEFGQNYEQYF
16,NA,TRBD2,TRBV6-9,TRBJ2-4,TGTGCCAGCAGTTTGCGGGGGAACGCGGCCAAAAACATTCAGTACTTC,CASSLRGNAAKNIQYF
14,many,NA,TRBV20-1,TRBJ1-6,TGCAGTGCATCCCCTGAGGGCCCTAATTCACCCCTCCACTTT,CSASPEGPNSPLHF
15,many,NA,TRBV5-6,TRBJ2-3,TGTGCCAGCAGCTTAGGGGGGCGCAAATCAGATACGCAGTATTTT,CASSLGGRKSDTQYF
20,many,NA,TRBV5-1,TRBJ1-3,TGCGCCAGCAGCTTGGCCCAGGCAGGGGTATCCACCAACTCTGGAAACACCATATATTTT,CASSLAQAGVSTNSGNTIYF
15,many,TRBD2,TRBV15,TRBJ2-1,TGTGCCACCAGCAGAGATCTACTAGCGACGAATGAGCAGTTCTTC,CATSRDLLATNEQFF
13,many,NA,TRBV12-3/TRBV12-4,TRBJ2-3,TGTGCCAGCAGCGTTGGAACCACAGATACGCAGTATTTT,CASSVGTTDTQYF